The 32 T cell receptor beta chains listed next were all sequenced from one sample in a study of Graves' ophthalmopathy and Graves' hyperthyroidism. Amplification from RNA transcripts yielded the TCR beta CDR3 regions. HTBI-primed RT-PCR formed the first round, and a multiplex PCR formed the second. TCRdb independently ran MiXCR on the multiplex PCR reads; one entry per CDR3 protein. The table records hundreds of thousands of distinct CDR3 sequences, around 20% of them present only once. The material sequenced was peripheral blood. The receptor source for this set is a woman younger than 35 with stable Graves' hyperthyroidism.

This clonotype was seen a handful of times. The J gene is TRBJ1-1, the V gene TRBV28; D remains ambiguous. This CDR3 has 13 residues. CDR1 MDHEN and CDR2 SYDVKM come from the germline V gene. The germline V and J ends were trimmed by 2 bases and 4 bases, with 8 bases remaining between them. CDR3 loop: CASSLPDGTEAFF. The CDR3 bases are TGTGCCAGCAGTTTACCAGACGGCACTGAAGCTTTCTTT.

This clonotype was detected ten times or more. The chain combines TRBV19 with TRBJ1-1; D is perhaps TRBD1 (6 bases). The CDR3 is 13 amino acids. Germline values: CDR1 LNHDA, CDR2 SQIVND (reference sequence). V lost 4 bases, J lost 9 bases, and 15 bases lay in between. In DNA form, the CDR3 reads TGTGCCAGTAGTACCCAGGACAGAACTAAAGCTTTCTTT. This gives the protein CASSTQDRTKAFF.

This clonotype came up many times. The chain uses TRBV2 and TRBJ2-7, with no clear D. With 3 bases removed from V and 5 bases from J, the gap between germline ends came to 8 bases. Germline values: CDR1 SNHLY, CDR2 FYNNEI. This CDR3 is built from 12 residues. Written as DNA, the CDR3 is TGTGCCAGCAGTGACTCAAACCACGAGCAGTACTTC. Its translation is CASSDSNHEQYF. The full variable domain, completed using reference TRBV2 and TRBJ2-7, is EPEVTQTPSHQVTQMGQEVILRCVPISNHLYFYWYRQILGQKVEFLVSFYNNEISEKSEIFDDQFSVERPDGSNFTLKIRSTKLEDSAMYFCASSDSNHEQYFGPGTRLTVT.

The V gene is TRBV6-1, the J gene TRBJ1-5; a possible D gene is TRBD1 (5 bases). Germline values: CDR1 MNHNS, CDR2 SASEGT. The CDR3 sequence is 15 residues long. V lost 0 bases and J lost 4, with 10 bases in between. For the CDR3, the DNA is TGTGCCAGCAGTGAAGCGGGGGGTCCAAATCAGCCCCAGCATTTT. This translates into CASSEAGGPNQPQHF.

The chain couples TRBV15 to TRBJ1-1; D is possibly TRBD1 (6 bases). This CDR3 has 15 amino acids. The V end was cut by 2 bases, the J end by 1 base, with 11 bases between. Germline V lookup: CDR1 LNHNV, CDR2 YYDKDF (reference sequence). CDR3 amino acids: CATSRQGLGNTEAFF. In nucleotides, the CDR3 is TGTGCCACCAGCAGACAGGGGCTAGGGAACACTGAAGCTTTCTTT.

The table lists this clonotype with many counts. CDR3 coding DNA: TGTGCCAGTACTTACAGGGGACCCTATGGCTACACCTTC. Its protein is CASTYRGPYGYTF. J is TRBJ1-2 and V is TRBV28; 7 bases agree with TRBD1. In germline, CDR1 is MDHEN, CDR2 SYDVKM. The CDR3 runs to 13 residues. V shed 9 bases and J 4 bases; nucleotides not matched to a gene: 8.

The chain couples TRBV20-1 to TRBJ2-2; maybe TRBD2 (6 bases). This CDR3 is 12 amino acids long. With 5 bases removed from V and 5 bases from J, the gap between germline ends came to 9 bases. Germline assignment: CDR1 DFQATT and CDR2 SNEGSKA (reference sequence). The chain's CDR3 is CSAGGGTGELFF. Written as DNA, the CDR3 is TGCAGTGCTGGTGGGGGGACCGGGGAGCTGTTTTTT.

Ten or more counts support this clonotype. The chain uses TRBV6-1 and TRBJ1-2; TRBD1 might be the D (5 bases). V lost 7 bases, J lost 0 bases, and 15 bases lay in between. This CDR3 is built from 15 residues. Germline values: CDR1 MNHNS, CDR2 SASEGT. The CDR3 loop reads CASTQEGSSNYGYTF. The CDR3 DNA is TGTGCCAGCACCCAGGAGGGGTCCTCTAACTATGGCTACACCTTC.

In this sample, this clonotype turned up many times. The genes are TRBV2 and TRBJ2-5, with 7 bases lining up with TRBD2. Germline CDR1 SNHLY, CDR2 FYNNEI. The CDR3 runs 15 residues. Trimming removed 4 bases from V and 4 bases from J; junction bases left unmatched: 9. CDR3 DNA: TGTGCCAGCAGTGGGGCGGGAGTAAGGGGAGAGACCCAGTACTTC. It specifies CASSGAGVRGETQYF. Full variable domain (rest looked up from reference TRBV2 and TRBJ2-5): EPEVTQTPSHQVTQMGQEVILRCVPISNHLYFYWYRQILGQKVEFLVSFYNNEISEKSEIFDDQFSVERPDGSNFTLKIRSTKLEDSAMYFCASSGAGVRGETQYFGPGTRLLVL.

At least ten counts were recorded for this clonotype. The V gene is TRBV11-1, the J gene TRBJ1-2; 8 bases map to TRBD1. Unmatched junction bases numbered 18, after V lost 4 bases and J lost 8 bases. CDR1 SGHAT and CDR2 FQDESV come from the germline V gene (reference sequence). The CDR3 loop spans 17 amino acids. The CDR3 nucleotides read TGTGCCAGCAGCTCGTCGGACAGGGCTTCGCTTTGGGGGGGCTACACCTTC. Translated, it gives CASSSSDRASLWGGYTF. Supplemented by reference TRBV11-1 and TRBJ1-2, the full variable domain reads EAEVAQSPRYKITEKSQAVAFWCDPISGHATLYWYRQILGQGPELLVQFQDESVVDDSQLPKDRFSAERLKGVDSTLKIQPAELGDSAMYLCASSSSDRASLWGGYTFGSGTRLTVV.

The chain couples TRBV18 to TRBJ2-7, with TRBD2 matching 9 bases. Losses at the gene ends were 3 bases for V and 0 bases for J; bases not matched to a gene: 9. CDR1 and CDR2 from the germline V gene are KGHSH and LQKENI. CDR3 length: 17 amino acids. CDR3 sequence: CASSPLGREGFSYEQYF. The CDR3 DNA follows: TGTGCCAGCTCACCTCTCGGGCGGGAGGGCTTCTCCTACGAGCAGTACTTC.

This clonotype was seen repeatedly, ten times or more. This CDR3 is CASSDRSSSYNSPLHF. The DNA for the CDR3 is TGTGCCAGTAGCGACAGGTCGAGCTCCTATAATTCACCCCTCCACTTT. The V gene is TRBV19, the J gene TRBJ1-6; tentative D call: TRBD1 (6 bases). Germline-derived CDR1 and CDR2 are LNHDA and SQIVND (reference sequence). The V end lost 6 bases, the J end lost 0 bases, and 12 bases lay between the germline ends. The CDR3 contains 16 residues. The full variable domain, in which reference TRBV19 and TRBJ1-6 provide the parts outside the CDR3, is DGGITQSPKYLFRKEGQNVTLSCEQNLNHDAMYWYRQDPGQGLRLIYYSQIVNDFQKGDIAEGYSVSREKKESFPLTVTSAQKNPTAFYLCASSDRSSSYNSPLHFGNGTRLTVT.

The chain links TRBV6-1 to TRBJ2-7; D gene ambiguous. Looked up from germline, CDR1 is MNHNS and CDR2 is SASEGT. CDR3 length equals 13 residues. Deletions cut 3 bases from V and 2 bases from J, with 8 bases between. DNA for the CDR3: TGTGCCAGCAGTGATGCCAGTACCTACGAGCAGTACTTC. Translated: CASSDASTYEQYF.

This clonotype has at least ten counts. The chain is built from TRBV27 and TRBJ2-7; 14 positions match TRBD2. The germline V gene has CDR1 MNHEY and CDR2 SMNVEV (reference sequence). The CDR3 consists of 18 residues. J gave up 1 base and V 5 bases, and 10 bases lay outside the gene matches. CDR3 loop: CASSKLPGLAGVSYEQYF. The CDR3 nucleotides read TGTGCCAGCAGTAAATTACCGGGACTAGCGGGAGTGTCCTACGAGCAGTACTTC.

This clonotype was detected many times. CDR3 region: CSARGGDSGYEQYF. As DNA, the CDR3 is TGCAGCGCAAGGGGAGGGGACAGTGGGTACGAGCAGTACTTC. This chain links TRBV29-1 with TRBJ2-7, with D tentatively TRBD1 or TRBD2 (7 bases each). V gave up 7 bases and J gave up 4 bases, with 20 bases separating them. The CDR3 is 14 amino acids. Germline values: CDR1 SQVTM, CDR2 ANQGSEA.

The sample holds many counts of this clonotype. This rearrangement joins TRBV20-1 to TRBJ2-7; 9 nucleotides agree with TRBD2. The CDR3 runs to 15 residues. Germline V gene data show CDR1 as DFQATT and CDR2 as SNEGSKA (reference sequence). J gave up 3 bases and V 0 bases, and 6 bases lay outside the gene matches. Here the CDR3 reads CSARDRAGGGYEQYF. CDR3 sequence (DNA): TGCAGTGCTAGAGATCGGGCGGGAGGGGGCTACGAGCAGTACTTC.

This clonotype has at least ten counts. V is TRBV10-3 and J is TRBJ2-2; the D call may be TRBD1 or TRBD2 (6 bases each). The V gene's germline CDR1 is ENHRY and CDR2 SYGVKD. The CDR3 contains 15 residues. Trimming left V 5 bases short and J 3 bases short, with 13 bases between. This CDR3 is CAISPIGGDTGELFF. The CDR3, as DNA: TGTGCCATCAGTCCTATCGGGGGCGACACCGGGGAGCTGTTTTTT.

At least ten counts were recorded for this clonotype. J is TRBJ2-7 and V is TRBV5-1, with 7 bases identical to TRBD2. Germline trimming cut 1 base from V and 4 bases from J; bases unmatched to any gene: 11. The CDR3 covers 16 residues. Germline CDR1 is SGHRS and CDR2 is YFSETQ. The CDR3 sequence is CASSLRGGSKVYEQYF. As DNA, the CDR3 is TGCGCCAGCAGCTTGAGGGGCGGGAGTAAAGTATACGAGCAGTACTTC.

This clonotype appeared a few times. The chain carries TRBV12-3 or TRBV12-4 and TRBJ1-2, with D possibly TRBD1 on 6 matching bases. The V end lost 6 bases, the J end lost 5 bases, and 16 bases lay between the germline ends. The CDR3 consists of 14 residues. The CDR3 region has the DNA TGTGCCAGCAGCCCAGACAGGAGGGGGTATGGCTACACCTTC. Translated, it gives CASSPDRRGYGYTF.

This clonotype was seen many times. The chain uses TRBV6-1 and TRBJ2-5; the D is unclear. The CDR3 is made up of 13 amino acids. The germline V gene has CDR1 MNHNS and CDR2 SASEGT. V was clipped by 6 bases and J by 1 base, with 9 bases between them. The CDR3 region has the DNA TGTGCCAGCAGGAAATCGCCCCAAGAGACCCAGTACTTC. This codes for CASRKSPQETQYF.

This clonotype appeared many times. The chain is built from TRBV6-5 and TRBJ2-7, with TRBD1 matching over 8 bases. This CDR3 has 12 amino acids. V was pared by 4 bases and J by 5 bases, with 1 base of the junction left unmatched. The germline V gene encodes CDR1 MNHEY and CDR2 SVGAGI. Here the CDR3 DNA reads TGTGCCAGCAGTTCAGGGGGCCACGAGCAGTACTTC. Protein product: CASSSGGHEQYF.

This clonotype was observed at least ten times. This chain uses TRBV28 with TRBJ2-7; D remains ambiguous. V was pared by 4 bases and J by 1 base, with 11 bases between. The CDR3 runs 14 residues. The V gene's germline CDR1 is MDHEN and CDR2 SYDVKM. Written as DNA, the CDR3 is TGTGCCAGCAGTTCAGGCGGATGGTCCTACGAGCAGTACTTC. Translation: CASSSGGWSYEQYF.

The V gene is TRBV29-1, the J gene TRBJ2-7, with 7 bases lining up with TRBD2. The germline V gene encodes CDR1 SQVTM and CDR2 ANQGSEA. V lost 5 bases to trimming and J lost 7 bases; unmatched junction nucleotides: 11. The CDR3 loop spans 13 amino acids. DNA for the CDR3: TGCAGCGTTTCGACGGCGGGAGATGGTGAGCAGTACTTC. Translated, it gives CSVSTAGDGEQYF.

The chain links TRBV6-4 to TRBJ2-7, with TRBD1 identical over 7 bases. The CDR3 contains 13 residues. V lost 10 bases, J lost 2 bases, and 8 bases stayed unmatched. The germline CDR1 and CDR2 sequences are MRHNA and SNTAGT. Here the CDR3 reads CATLRDSTYEQYF. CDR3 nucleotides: TGTGCCACCCTGAGGGACAGCACCTACGAGCAGTACTTC.

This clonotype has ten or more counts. The CDR3 protein is CASSSPGLAGSYEQYF. The DNA for the CDR3 is TGTGCCAGCAGCTCACCGGGACTAGCGGGAAGCTACGAGCAGTACTTC. The chain joins TRBV7-2 to TRBJ2-7; 13 bases match TRBD2. With V trimmed by 4 bases and J by 3 bases, 6 bases remained unmatched. This CDR3 comprises 16 residues. CDR1 is SGHTA and CDR2 is FQGNSA in the germline V gene.

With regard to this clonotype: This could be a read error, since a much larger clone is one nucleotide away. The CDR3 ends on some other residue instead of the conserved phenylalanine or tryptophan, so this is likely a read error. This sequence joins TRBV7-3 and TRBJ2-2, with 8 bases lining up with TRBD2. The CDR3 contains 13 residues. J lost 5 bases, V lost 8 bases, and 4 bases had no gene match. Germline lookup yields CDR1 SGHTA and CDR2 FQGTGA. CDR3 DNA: TGTGCCAGCCGCGAGCGGGGGACCGGGGAGCTGTTTGTT. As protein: CASRERGTGELFV.

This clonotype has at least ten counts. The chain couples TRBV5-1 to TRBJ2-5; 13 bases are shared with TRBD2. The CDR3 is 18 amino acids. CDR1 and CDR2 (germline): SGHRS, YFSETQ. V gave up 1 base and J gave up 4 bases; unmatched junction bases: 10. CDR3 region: CASSLPPGLAGEVETQYF. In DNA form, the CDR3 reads TGCGCCAGCAGCTTGCCCCCCGGACTAGCGGGAGAGGTAGAGACCCAGTACTTC.

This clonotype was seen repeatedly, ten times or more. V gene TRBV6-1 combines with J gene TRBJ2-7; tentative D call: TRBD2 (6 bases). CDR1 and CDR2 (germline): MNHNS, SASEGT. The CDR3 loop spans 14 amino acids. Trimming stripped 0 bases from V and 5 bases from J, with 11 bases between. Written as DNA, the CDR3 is TGTGCCAGCAGTGAAGCGGTGTGGAGGGACGAGCAGTACTTC. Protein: CASSEAVWRDEQYF.

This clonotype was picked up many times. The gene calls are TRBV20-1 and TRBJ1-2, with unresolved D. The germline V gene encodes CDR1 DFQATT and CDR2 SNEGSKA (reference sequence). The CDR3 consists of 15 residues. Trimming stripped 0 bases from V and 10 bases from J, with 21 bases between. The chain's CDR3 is CSARDVFEGLLFYTF. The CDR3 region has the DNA TGCAGTGCTAGAGACGTATTTGAGGGTCTTCTATTCTACACCTTC.

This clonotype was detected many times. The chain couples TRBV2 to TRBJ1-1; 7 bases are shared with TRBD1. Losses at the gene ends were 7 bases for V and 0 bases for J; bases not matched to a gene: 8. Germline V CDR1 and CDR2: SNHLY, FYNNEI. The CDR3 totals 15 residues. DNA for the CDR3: TGTGCCAGCAAACTAAACAGGGGATTGAACACTGAAGCTTTCTTT. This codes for CASKLNRGLNTEAFF. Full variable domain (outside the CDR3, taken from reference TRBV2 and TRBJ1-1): EPEVTQTPSHQVTQMGQEVILRCVPISNHLYFYWYRQILGQKVEFLVSFYNNEISEKSEIFDDQFSVERPDGSNFTLKIRSTKLEDSAMYFCASKLNRGLNTEAFFGQGTRLTVV.

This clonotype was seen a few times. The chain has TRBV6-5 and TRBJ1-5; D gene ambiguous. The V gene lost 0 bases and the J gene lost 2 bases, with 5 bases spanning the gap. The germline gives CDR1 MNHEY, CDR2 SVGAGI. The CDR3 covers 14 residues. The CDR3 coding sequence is TGTGCCAGCAGTTACTCTTGGGGCAATCAGCCCCAGCATTTT. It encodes CASSYSWGNQPQHF.

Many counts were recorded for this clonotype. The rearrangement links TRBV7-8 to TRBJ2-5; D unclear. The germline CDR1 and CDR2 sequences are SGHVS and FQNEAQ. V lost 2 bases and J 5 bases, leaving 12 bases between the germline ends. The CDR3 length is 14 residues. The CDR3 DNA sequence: TGTGCCAGCAGCTTAATAAGTTCCGCGGAGACCCAGTACTTC. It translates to CASSLISSAETQYF.